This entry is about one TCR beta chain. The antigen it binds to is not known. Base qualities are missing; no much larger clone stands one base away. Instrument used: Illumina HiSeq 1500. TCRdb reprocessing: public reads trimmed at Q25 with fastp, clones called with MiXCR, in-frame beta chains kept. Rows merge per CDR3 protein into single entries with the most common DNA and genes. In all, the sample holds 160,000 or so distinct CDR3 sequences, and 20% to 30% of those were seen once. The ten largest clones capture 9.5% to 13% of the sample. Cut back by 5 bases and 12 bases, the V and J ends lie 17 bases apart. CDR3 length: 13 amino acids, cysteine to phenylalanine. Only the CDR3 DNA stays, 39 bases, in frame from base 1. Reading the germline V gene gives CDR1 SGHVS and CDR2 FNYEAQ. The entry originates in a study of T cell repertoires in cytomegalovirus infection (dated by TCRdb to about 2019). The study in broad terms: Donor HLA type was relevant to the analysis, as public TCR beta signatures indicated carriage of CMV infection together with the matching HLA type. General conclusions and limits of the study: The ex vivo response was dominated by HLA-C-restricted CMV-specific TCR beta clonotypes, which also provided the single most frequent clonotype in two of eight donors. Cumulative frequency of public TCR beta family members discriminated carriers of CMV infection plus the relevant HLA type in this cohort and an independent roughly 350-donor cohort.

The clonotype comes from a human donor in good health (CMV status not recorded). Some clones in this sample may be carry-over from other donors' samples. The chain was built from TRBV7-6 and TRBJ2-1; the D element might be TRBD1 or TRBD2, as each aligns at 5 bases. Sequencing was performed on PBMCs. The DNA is TGTGCCAGCAGCGATGGGACGGCCCAGGGGCAGTTCTTC. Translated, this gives CASSDGTAQGQFF.